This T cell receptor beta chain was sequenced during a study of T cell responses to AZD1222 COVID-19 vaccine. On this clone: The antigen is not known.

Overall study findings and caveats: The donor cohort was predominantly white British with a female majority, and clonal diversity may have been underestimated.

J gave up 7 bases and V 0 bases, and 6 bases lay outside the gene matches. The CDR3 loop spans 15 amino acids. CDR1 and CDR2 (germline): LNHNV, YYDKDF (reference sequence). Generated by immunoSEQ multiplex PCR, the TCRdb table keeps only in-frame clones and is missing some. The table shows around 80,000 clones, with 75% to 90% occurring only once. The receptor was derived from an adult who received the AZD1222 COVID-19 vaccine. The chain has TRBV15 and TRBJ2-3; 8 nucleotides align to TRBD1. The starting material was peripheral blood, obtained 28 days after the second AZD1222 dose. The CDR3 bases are TGTGCCACCAGCAGAGATCAGGGGGCCCCGTATACGCAGTATTTT. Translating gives CATSRDQGAPYTQYF.